These T cell receptor beta chains were read from a single sample in a study of graft-versus-host responses after intestinal transplantation. The table came from immunoSEQ multiplex PCR; TCRdb's copy has only in-frame clones and leaves some out. The table records about 85,000 clones, roughly 80% of them present only once. Antigen specificity for these receptors is unknown. The sample was unstimulated CD4+ T cells sorted from spleen or lymph node cells, taken before intestinal transplant. These receptors all stem from a human donor who received an intestinal transplant. CDR3s include the opening cysteine and the closing phenylalanine or tryptophan. The D gene is left open where the match is weak. Size is omitted from some rows. Given values are once, few, many or a class for expanded clones.

J gene: TRBJ1-4; clone size: NA; D gene: NA; V gene: TRBV30; CDR3 DNA: TGTGCCTGGAGTGTACTGGTAGACGGGGGAAAACTGTTTTTT; CDR3 protein: CAWSVLVDGGKLFF
J gene: TRBJ2-5; clone size: NA; D gene: NA; V gene: TRBV28; CDR3 DNA: TGTGCCAGCAGTGTCAACAGGGATTACCAAGAGACCCAGTACTTC; CDR3 protein: CASSVNRDYQETQYF
J gene: TRBJ2-2; clone size: NA; D gene: TRBD1; V gene: TRBV5-1; CDR3 DNA: TGCGCCAGCACCCTACAGGGGGCGAACACCGGGGAGCTGTTTTTT; CDR3 protein: CASTLQGANTGELFF
J gene: TRBJ1-1; clone size: NA; D gene: NA; V gene: TRBV2; CDR3 DNA: TGTGCCAGCACAGGGGTGAACACTGAAGCTTTCTTT; CDR3 protein: CASTGVNTEAFF
J gene: TRBJ2-2; clone size: NA; D gene: TRBD2; V gene: TRBV4-1; CDR3 DNA: TGCGCCAGCAGCCAAGATGTAGCGGGGGCTGCGAACACCGGGGAGCTGTTTTTT; CDR3 protein: CASSQDVAGAANTGELFF
J gene: TRBJ2-5; clone size: NA; D gene: NA; V gene: TRBV6-1; CDR3 DNA: TGTGCCAGCAGTCGCGAACGCGGGACCCAGTACTTC; CDR3 protein: CASSRERGTQYF
J gene: TRBJ2-2; clone size: NA; D gene: TRBD2; V gene: TRBV5-1; CDR3 DNA: TGCGCCAGCAGCCGCACTAGCGGGTCCAACACCGGGGAGCTGTTTTTT; CDR3 protein: CASSRTSGSNTGELFF
J gene: TRBJ2-3; clone size: NA; D gene: TRBD2; V gene: TRBV2; CDR3 DNA: TGTGCCAGCAGTCCCTCGGGGACTAGGAGCACAGATACGCAGTATTTT; CDR3 protein: CASSPSGTRSTDTQYF
J gene: TRBJ1-1; clone size: NA; D gene: NA; V gene: TRBV29-1; CDR3 DNA: TGCAGCGTTGAGGGTGACAAGAACACTGAAGCTTTCTTT; CDR3 protein: CSVEGDKNTEAFF
J gene: TRBJ2-7; clone size: NA; D gene: NA; V gene: TRBV18; CDR3 DNA: TGTGCCAGCTCACCGGTCGAGGGCGGCGAGCAGTACTTC; CDR3 protein: CASSPVEGGEQYF
J gene: TRBJ2-3; clone size: NA; D gene: TRBD2; V gene: TRBV28; CDR3 DNA: TGTGCCAGCAGTTTACTCGGGGAAGCGGGACCCACAGATACGCAGTATTTT; CDR3 protein: CASSLLGEAGPTDTQYF
J gene: TRBJ2-1; clone size: once; D gene: TRBD2; V gene: TRBV29-1; CDR3 DNA: TGCAGCGTTGGAGAGACTAGCGGGGAGCAGTTCTTC; CDR3 protein: CSVGETSGEQFF
J gene: TRBJ2-1; clone size: NA; D gene: TRBD2; V gene: TRBV28; CDR3 DNA: TGTGCCAGCAGTCCCCCGGGGGGCTCCTACAATGAGCAGTTCTTC; CDR3 protein: CASSPPGGSYNEQFF
J gene: TRBJ1-5; clone size: NA; D gene: TRBD1; V gene: TRBV28; CDR3 DNA: TGTGCCAGCAGCTCCGGGACAGCCAAACTCCCCCAGCATTTT; CDR3 protein: CASSSGTAKLPQHF
J gene: TRBJ2-1; clone size: once; D gene: NA; V gene: TRBV6-6; CDR3 DNA: TGTGCCAGCAGCCGGGGCGGGGATGACAATGAGCAGTTCTTC; CDR3 protein: CASSRGGDDNEQFF
J gene: TRBJ2-2; clone size: NA; D gene: TRBD2; V gene: TRBV2; CDR3 DNA: TGTGCCAGCAGAAAAGGACTAGAGAACGGGGAGCTGTTTTTT; CDR3 protein: CASRKGLENGELFF
J gene: TRBJ2-5; clone size: NA; D gene: NA; V gene: TRBV30; CDR3 DNA: TGTGCCTGGAGTATGGGACACTCAGAGACCCAGTACTTC; CDR3 protein: CAWSMGHSETQYF
J gene: TRBJ1-1; clone size: NA; D gene: NA; V gene: TRBV5-1; CDR3 DNA: TGCGCCAGCAGGAGACAGAACACTGAAGCTTTCTTT; CDR3 protein: CASRRQNTEAFF
J gene: TRBJ2-5; clone size: few; D gene: NA; V gene: TRBV5-4; CDR3 DNA: TGTGCCAGCAGCTTGTACCTGGACTACCCTAGTGAGACCCAGTACTTC; CDR3 protein: CASSLYLDYPSETQYF
J gene: TRBJ2-1; clone size: NA; D gene: NA; V gene: TRBV5-1; CDR3 DNA: TGCGCCAGCAGCTCTTCCGGGAGCTCCTACAATGAGCAGTTCTTC; CDR3 protein: CASSSSGSSYNEQFF
J gene: TRBJ2-6; clone size: NA; D gene: NA; V gene: TRBV2; CDR3 DNA: TGTGCCAGCATCCTGACAGGACGCCGTTCTGGGGCCAACGTCCTGACTTTC; CDR3 protein: CASILTGRRSGANVLTF
J gene: TRBJ2-2; clone size: NA; D gene: TRBD2; V gene: TRBV6-5; CDR3 DNA: TGTGCCAGCAGAGCTAGCGGGAGGTTTACCGGGGAGCTGTTTTTT; CDR3 protein: CASRASGRFTGELFF
J gene: TRBJ2-2; clone size: NA; D gene: TRBD1; V gene: TRBV7-9; CDR3 DNA: TGTGCCAGCAGCGTACTGCGGACAGGGACCGGGGAGCTGTTTTTT; CDR3 protein: CASSVLRTGTGELFF
J gene: TRBJ2-1; clone size: NA; D gene: NA; V gene: TRBV7-2; CDR3 DNA: TGTGCCAGCAGCCTCCACTGGAGCTCCTACAATGAGCAGTTCTTC; CDR3 protein: CASSLHWSSYNEQFF